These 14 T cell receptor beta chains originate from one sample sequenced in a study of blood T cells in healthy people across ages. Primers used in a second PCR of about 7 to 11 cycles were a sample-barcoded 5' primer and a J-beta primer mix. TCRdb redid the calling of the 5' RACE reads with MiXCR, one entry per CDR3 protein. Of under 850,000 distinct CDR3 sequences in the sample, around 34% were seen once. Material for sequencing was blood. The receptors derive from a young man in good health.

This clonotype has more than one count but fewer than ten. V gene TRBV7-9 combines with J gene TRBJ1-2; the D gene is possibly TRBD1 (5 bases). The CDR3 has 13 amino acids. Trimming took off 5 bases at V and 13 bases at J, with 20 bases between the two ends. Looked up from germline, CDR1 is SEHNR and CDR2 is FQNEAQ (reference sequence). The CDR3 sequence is CASSETEPLSCTF. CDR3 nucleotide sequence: TGTGCCAGCAGCGAGACAGAGCCTCTATCTTGCACCTTC.

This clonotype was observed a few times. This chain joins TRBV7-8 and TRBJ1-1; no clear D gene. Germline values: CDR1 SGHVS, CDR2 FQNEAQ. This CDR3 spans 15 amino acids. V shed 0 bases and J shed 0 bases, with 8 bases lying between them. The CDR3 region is CASSLALGMNTEAFF. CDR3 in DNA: TGTGCCAGCAGCTTAGCACTGGGAATGAACACTGAAGCTTTCTTT.

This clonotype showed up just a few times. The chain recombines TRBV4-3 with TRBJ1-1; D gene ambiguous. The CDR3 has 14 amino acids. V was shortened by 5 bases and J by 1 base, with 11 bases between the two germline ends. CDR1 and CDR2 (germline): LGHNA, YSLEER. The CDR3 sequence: CASSVRTGNTEAFF. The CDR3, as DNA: TGCGCCAGCAGCGTTCGGACTGGGAACACTGAAGCTTTCTTT.

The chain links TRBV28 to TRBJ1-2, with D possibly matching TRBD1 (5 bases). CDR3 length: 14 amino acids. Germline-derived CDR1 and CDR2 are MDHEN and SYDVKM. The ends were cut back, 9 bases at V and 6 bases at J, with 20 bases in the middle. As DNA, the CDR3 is TGTGCCAGTTTCAGGGCCCCGGGTAGCGATGGCTACACCTTC. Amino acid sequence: CASFRAPGSDGYTF.

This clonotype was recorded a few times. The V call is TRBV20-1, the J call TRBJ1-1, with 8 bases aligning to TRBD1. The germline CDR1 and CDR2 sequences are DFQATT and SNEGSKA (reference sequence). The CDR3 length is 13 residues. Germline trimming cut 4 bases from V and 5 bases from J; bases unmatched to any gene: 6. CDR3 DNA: TGCAGTGCTACCGGACAGGGTAGGACTGAAGCTTTCTTT. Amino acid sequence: CSATGQGRTEAFF.

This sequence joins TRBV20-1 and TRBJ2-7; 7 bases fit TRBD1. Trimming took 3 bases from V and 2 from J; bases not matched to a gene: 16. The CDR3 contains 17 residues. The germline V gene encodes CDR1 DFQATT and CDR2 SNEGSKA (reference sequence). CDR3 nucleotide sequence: TGCAGTGCTAGTGGAATGCCGGGCAGGACAGGAGCCTACGAGCAGTACTTC. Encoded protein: CSASGMPGRTGAYEQYF.

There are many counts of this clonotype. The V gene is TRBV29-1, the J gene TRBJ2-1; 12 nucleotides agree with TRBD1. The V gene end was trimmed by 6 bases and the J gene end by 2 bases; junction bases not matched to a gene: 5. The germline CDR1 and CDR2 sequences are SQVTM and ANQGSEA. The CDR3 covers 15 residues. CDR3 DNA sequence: TGCAGCGTACCGGGACAGGGGGCGGCCTACAATGAGCAGTTCTTC. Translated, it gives CSVPGQGAAYNEQFF.

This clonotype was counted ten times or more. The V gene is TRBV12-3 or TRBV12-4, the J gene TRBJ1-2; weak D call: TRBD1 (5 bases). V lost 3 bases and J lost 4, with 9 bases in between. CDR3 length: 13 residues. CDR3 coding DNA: TGTGCCAGCAGTTTTGGGACTATCTATGGCTACACCTTC. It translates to CASSFGTIYGYTF.

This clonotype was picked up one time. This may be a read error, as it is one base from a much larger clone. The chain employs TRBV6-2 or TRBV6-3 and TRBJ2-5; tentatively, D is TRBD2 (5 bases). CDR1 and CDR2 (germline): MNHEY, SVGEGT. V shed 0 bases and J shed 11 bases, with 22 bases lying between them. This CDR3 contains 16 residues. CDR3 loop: CASSYSKLSAYNEQYF. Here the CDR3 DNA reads TGTGCCAGCAGTTACTCGAAACTTAGCGCCTACAATGAGCAGTACTTC.

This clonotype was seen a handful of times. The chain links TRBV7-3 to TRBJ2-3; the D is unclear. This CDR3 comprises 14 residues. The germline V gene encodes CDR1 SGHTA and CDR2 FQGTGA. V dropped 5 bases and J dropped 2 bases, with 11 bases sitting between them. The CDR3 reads CASSPRPLTDTQYF. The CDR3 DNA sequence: TGTGCCAGCAGCCCCCGTCCCCTCACAGATACGCAGTATTTT.

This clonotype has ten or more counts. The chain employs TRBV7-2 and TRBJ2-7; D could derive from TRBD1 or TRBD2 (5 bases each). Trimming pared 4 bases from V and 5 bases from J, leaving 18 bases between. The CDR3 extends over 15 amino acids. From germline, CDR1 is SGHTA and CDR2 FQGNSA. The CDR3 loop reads CASSYRLGRNDEQYF. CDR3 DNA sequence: TGTGCCAGCAGCTATAGGTTGGGACGTAACGACGAGCAGTACTTC.

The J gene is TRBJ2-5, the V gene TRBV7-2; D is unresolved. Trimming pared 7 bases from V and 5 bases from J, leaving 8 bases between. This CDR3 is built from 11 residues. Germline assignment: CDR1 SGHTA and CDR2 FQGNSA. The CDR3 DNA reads TGTGCCAGCACTACGCGGGAGACCCAGTACTTC. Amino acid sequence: CASTTRETQYF.

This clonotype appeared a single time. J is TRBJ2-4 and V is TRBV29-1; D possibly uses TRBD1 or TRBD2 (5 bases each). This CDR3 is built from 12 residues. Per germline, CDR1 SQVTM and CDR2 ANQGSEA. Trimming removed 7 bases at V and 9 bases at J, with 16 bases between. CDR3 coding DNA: TGCAGCGCGGGGACCGCTCGTGGCATTCAGTACTTC. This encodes CSAGTARGIQYF.

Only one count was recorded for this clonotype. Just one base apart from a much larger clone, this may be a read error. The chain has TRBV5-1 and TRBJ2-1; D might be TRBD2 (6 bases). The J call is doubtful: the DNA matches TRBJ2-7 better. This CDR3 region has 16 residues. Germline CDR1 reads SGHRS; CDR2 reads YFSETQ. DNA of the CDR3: TGCGCCAGCAGCTTGGCGCCTGCGGGGCCGTACAATGAGCAGTACTTC. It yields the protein CASSLAPAGPYNEQYF.